The sequence of this T cell receptor beta chain was determined in a study of cytomegalovirus exposure and HLA in healthy donors. Of note for this clone: What it binds is not known.

Primers included in the PCR were 60 Vbeta and 13 Jbeta primers. Clones were read by immunoSEQ multiplex PCR, and TCRdb kept only the in-frame ones, dropping some. This sample's table has tens of thousands of clones. Study-level results: Within a later analysis, the majority of CMV-associated TCR beta chains appeared HLA-restricted.

CDR1 and CDR2 from the germline V gene are SNHLY and FYNNEI. The CDR3 loop spans 13 amino acids. V shed 6 bases and J 2 bases; nucleotides not matched to a gene: 3. This chain joins TRBV2 and TRBJ2-7; 8 bases are shared with TRBD2. The receptor's source is a woman in her fifties or sixties in good health and CMV-seronegative. The sample consisted of PBMCs. The chain's CDR3 is CASRASGPYEQYF. The CDR3 nucleotides read TGTGCCAGCAGAGCTAGCGGGCCCTACGAGCAGTACTTC.